These 23 T cell receptor beta chains originate from one sample sequenced in a study of vaccination and CD4 T cells after COVID-19. TCRdb redid the calling of the PCR reads with MiXCR, one entry per CDR3 protein. This table holds 25,000 or so distinct CDR3 sequences, under 60% found once. The source was CD4+ T cells from blood, collected before SARS-CoV-2 vaccination. These receptors originate from a human donor who had recovered from COVID-19.

The gene calls are TRBV27 and TRBJ1-1, with unresolved D. CDR1 is MNHEY and CDR2 is SMNVEV in the germline V gene (reference sequence). This CDR3 region has 13 residues. In DNA form, the CDR3 reads TGTGCGACGCGGAAGGCCGTTAGTACTGAAGCTTTCTTT. This translates into CATRKAVSTEAFF.

The V and J genes are TRBV7-2 and TRBJ2-3; a weak D match, TRBD2 (5 bases). Deletions cut 5 bases from V and 2 bases from J, with 11 bases between. The CDR3 length is 14 residues. Germline V lookup: CDR1 SGHTA, CDR2 FQGNSA. This CDR3 is CASSRARDTDTQYF. The CDR3, as DNA: TGTGCCAGCAGCCGAGCCCGGGACACAGATACGCAGTATTTT.

CDR3 loop: CASSTGTSGTDTQYF. DNA for the CDR3: TGCGCCAGCAGCACCGGGACTAGCGGCACAGATACGCAGTATTTT. This chain uses TRBV5-1 with TRBJ2-3; 10 bases are shared with TRBD2. Trimming at V came to 4 bases and at J to 1 base, leaving 3 bases not matched to a gene. Germline V gives CDR1 SGHRS, CDR2 YFSETQ. The CDR3 loop spans 15 amino acids.

This chain uses TRBV6-5 with TRBJ1-2; 9 positions agree with TRBD1. V was clipped by 2 bases and J by 8 bases; unmatched bases: 12. Germline V CDR1 and CDR2: MNHEY, SVGAGI. This CDR3 is 16 amino acids long. In nucleotides, the CDR3 is TGTGCCAGCAGTTACGTACGCCGGGACAGGGTGCAAGGCTACACCTTC. It encodes CASSYVRRDRVQGYTF.

This clonotype was detected a few times. V gene TRBV19 combines with J gene TRBJ1-5, with TRBD1 identical over 10 bases. Germline V gene sequence: CDR1 LNHDA, CDR2 SQIVND (reference sequence). The junction had 13 bases not matched to a gene; V was cut back by 9 bases and J by 5 bases. The CDR3 sequence is 16 residues long. The CDR3 spells CASNSPGQGIHQPQHF. CDR3 DNA: TGTGCCAGCAATTCCCCGGGACAGGGGATTCATCAGCCCCAGCATTTT.

A few counts support this clonotype. The chain is built from TRBV20-1 and TRBJ2-5, with TRBD2 identical over 8 bases. In germline, CDR1 is DFQATT, CDR2 SNEGSKA (reference sequence). The J segment lost 0 bases and the V segment lost 3 bases, leaving 6 bases of the junction unmatched. The CDR3 totals 15 residues. CDR3 loop: CSASPLAVYQETQYF. CDR3 sequence (DNA): TGCAGTGCTAGCCCACTAGCGGTGTACCAAGAGACCCAGTACTTC.

The rearrangement joins TRBV20-1 to TRBJ2-7; perhaps TRBD1 as D (5 bases). CDR3 length equals 15 residues. Germline lookup yields CDR1 DFQATT and CDR2 SNEGSKA (reference sequence). V was cut by 4 bases and J by 4 bases, with 20 bases left in between. CDR3 coding DNA: TGCAGTGCTACGTCAAGGGGCCAAAGAAGATACGAGCAGTACTTC. This gives the protein CSATSRGQRRYEQYF.

The chain has TRBV7-2 and TRBJ2-2; no firm D call. This CDR3 comprises 16 residues. CDR1 is SGHTA and CDR2 is FQGNSA in the germline V gene. The germline V and J ends were trimmed by 6 bases and 1 base, with 15 bases remaining between them. The chain's CDR3 is CASSFQTLLNTGELFF. The CDR3 bases are TGTGCCAGCAGTTTTCAAACCCTCCTGAACACCGGGGAGCTGTTTTTT.

This clonotype appeared a few times. The rearrangement links TRBV20-1 to TRBJ1-5, with D hard to call. Deletions cut 0 bases from V and 2 bases from J, with 11 bases between. Per germline, CDR1 DFQATT and CDR2 SNEGSKA (reference sequence). CDR3 length: 15 residues. CDR3: CSARESSGGNQPQHF. The CDR3 nucleotides read TGCAGTGCTAGAGAATCTTCTGGGGGCAATCAGCCCCAGCATTTT.

The CDR3 here is CASSYFVAGRGNEQFF. In DNA form, the CDR3 reads TGTGCCAGCAGTTACTTTGTCGCCGGACGGGGCAATGAGCAGTTCTTC. The chain couples TRBV6-5 to TRBJ2-1; D might be TRBD2 (5 bases). Germline lookup yields CDR1 MNHEY and CDR2 SVGAGI. The CDR3 is made up of 16 amino acids. V gave up 1 base and J gave up 6 bases, with 16 bases separating them.

This clonotype occurred a few times. The chain couples TRBV2 to TRBJ2-5; D not certain. V shed 1 base and J shed 5 bases, with 11 bases lying between them. The CDR3 runs 14 residues. Germline values: CDR1 SNHLY, CDR2 FYNNEI. The CDR3 sequence is CASSEVTSGETQYF. In DNA, the CDR3 is TGTGCCAGCAGTGAAGTCACAAGTGGGGAGACCCAGTACTTC. Looking up the rest from reference TRBV2 and TRBJ2-5 gives the full variable domain: EPEVTQTPSHQVTQMGQEVILRCVPISNHLYFYWYRQILGQKVEFLVSFYNNEISEKSEIFDDQFSVERPDGSNFTLKIRSTKLEDSAMYFCASSEVTSGETQYFGPGTRLLVL.

The genes are TRBV7-9 and TRBJ2-2; possibly TRBD1 for D (5 bases). This CDR3 has 15 residues. CDR1 and CDR2 from the germline V gene are SEHNR and FQNEAQ (reference sequence). Trimming shortened V by 5 bases and J by 5 bases, and 15 bases separated the two germline ends. CDR3 nucleotide sequence: TGTGCCAGCAGCCCATCCATGGGGCCTACCGGGGAGCTGTTTTTT. Amino acids: CASSPSMGPTGELFF.

This clonotype came up once. The genes are TRBV12-3 or TRBV12-4 and TRBJ1-2; D is perhaps TRBD1 (6 bases). Trimming shortened V by 5 bases and J by 3 bases, and 13 bases separated the two germline ends. There are 14 residues in the CDR3. CDR3 nucleotide sequence: TGTGCCAGCAGTCCCGGGGGCGCGGACTATGGCTACACCTTC. Protein product: CASSPGGADYGYTF.

This clonotype has just one count. The chain couples TRBV9 to TRBJ2-7, with 10 bases aligning to TRBD2. Germline values: CDR1 SGDLS, CDR2 YYNGEE. This CDR3 comprises 15 residues. V gave up 0 bases and J gave up 2 bases; unmatched junction bases: 2. This chain's CDR3 is CASSVASGSTYEQYF. The CDR3 nucleotides are TGTGCCAGCAGCGTAGCTAGCGGGAGTACCTACGAGCAGTACTTC.

DNA for the CDR3: TGCAGTGCTAAAGGGACTAGCGGGGATTACGAGCAGTACTTC. Residues: CSAKGTSGDYEQYF. The chain employs TRBV20-1 and TRBJ2-7, with 13 positions matching TRBD2. Per the germline V gene, CDR1 is DFQATT and CDR2 is SNEGSKA (reference sequence). The CDR3 length is 14 residues. V was pared by 4 bases and J by 4 bases, with 4 bases of the junction left unmatched.

The gene calls are TRBV12-3 or TRBV12-4 and TRBJ1-2; no reliable D call. This CDR3 has 12 amino acids. The ends were cut back, 8 bases at V and 0 bases at J, with 7 bases in the middle. CDR3 in amino acids: CASAESNYGYTF. The DNA of the CDR3 is TGTGCCAGCGCAGAATCTAACTATGGCTACACCTTC.

V is TRBV10-3 and J is TRBJ1-2; no firm D call. V dropped 2 bases and J dropped 8 bases, with 9 bases sitting between them. This CDR3 has 12 amino acids. The V gene's germline CDR1 is ENHRY and CDR2 SYGVKD. This chain's CDR3 is CAISEGVEGYTF. The CDR3, as DNA: TGTGCCATCAGTGAGGGGGTAGAAGGCTACACCTTC.

The chain is built from TRBV6-1 and TRBJ2-2; perhaps TRBD2 as D (7 bases). V was pared by 5 bases and J by 3 bases, with 19 bases between. The CDR3 totals 17 residues. The germline CDR1 and CDR2 sequences are MNHNS and SASEGT. Here the CDR3 reads CASSLGGGSLDTGELFF. CDR3 nucleotide sequence: TGTGCCAGCAGTCTGGGGGGCGGGAGCTTAGACACCGGGGAGCTGTTTTTT.

The chain joins TRBV11-2 to TRBJ2-5; D is unclear. The V gene's germline CDR1 is SGHAT and CDR2 FQNNGV. CDR3 length: 13 amino acids. Between the trimmed V and J ends, which lost 1 base and 5 bases, there was a span of 8 bases. The CDR3 region has the DNA TGTGCCAGCAGCTTAGCGTGGCGGGAGACCCAGTACTTC. Translating gives CASSLAWRETQYF.

This chain links TRBV20-1 with TRBJ2-7; D remains unclear. The CDR3 has 10 amino acids. V shed 0 bases and J shed 5 bases, with 2 bases lying between them. Germline lookup yields CDR1 DFQATT and CDR2 SNEGSKA (reference sequence). The CDR3 sequence is CSARDDEQYF. CDR3 in DNA: TGCAGTGCTAGAGATGACGAGCAGTACTTC.

This rearrangement joins TRBV5-5 to TRBJ1-5; TRBD1 aligns across 9 bases. The CDR3 contains 17 residues. J gave up 5 bases and V 3 bases, and 12 bases lay outside the gene matches. Germline CDR1 reads SGHKS; CDR2 reads YYEKEE (reference sequence). The CDR3 nucleotides read TGTGCCAGCAGCTCCACCCCAAGGGACAGGGCTGATCAGCCCCAGCATTTT. It specifies CASSSTPRDRADQPQHF.

This rearrangement joins TRBV11-1 to TRBJ2-7; TRBD1 matches at 7 bases. V lost 3 bases to trimming and J lost 3 bases; unmatched junction nucleotides: 8. This CDR3 has 15 amino acids. Per germline, CDR1 SGHAT and CDR2 FQDESV (reference sequence). Here the CDR3 DNA reads TGTGCCAGCAGCTTTAATATCGACAGGGTCTACGAGCAGTACTTC. Protein sequence: CASSFNIDRVYEQYF.

The chain employs TRBV6-2 or TRBV6-3 and TRBJ1-5; D possibly corresponds to TRBD1 (5 bases). The CDR3 is made up of 14 amino acids. Trimming shortened V by 6 bases and J by 5 bases, and 14 bases separated the two germline ends. Germline CDR1 is MNHEY and CDR2 is SVGEGT. CDR3 sequence (DNA): TGTGCCAGCAGCCTCGGACGGGGGGATCAGCCCCAGCATTTT. It yields the protein CASSLGRGDQPQHF.